This T cell receptor beta chain derives from a study of shared clonotypes between healthy human individuals. Losses at the gene ends were 0 bases for V and 12 bases for J; bases not matched to a gene: 7. The V gene's germline CDR1 is SGHDN and CDR2 FVKESK. This CDR3 contains 13 residues. At deep level, the assay was performed. Assay: immunoSEQ multiplex PCR; the TCRdb copy retains only in-frame clones and omits some. The sample lists some 1.4 million clones, approximately 97% occurring once. CD4+ cells underwent separation, giving CD45RA+ naive and CD45RA-negative memory subsets. The gene calls are TRBV14 and TRBJ1-1, with TRBD1 matching over 7 bases. The sequencing input was naive CD4+ T cells sorted from blood. Described subset: CD45RA+ positively selected. This TCR was sampled from a man between 25 and 39 years old in good health. The CDR3 sequence is CASSQDLGRGTFF. DNA for the CDR3: TGTGCCAGCAGCCAAGATCTTGGCAGGGGGACTTTCTTT.